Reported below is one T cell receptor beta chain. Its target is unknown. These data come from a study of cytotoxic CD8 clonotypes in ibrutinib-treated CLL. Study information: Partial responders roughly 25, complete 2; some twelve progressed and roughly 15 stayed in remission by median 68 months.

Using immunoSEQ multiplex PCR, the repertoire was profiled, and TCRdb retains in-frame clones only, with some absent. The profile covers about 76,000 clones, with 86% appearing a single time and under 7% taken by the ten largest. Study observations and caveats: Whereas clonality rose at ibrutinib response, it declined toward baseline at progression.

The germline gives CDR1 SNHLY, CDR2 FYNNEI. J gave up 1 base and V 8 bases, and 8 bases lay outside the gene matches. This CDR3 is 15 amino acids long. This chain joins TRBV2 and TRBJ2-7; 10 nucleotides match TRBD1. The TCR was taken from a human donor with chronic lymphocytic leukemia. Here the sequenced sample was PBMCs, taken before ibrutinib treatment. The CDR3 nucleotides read TGTGCCAGCCTCACTCCGGGACAGGGGTCCTACGAGCAGTACTTC. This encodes CASLTPGQGSYEQYF.